This T cell receptor beta chain derives from a study of radiotherapy plus CTLA-4 blockade in lung cancer. Trimming removed 3 bases at V and 7 bases at J, with 9 bases between. Germline V gene data show CDR1 as DFQATT and CDR2 as SNEGSKA (reference sequence). This CDR3 has 11 amino acids. TCRdb's copy holds only in-frame clones and misses some; the assay was immunoSEQ multiplex PCR. Of tens of thousands of clones in the sample, around 72% are singletons; the top ten hold about 3.5%. Findings of the study overall: Radiotherapy with ipilimumab was followed by blood expansion of tumor-derived clones.

Of note for this clone: The antigen is unknown.

Specimen: peripheral blood, collected from a patient treated with radiotherapy plus ipilimumab. The receptor comes from a human donor with non-small cell lung cancer who had stable disease on radiotherapy plus ipilimumab. The chain couples TRBV20-1 to TRBJ1-1; weak D call: TRBD1 (5 bases). CDR3 residues: CSARGDGEAFF. As DNA, the CDR3 is TGCAGTGCTAGGGGGGACGGTGAAGCTTTCTTT.